Below are 10 T cell receptor beta chains sequenced from a single sample in a study of blood T cell repertoires in COVID-19. TCRdb keeps only in-frame clones here, not all; method: immunoSEQ multiplex PCR. This table has 80,000 to 130,000 clones, nearly 90% appearing once. Sequencing was done on a sample of peripheral blood. The receptor set was obtained from an older woman with acute or convalescent COVID-19.

The rearrangement links TRBV7-6 to TRBJ2-2; the D is unclear. Germline CDR1 reads SGHVS; CDR2 reads FNYEAQ. Trimming cost V 1 base and J 0 bases, with 6 bases left between them. This CDR3 is 15 amino acids long. The CDR3 bases are TGTGCCAGCAGCTTAGGTCGAGCGAACACCGGGGAGCTGTTTTTT. As protein: CASSLGRANTGELFF.

V gene TRBV12-3 or TRBV12-4 combines with J gene TRBJ1-1, with D maybe TRBD1 (6 bases). The CDR3 length is 13 residues. The V end lost 3 bases, the J end lost 3 bases, and 8 bases lay between the germline ends. CDR3 amino acids: CASSFAGDTEAFF. The DNA for the CDR3 is TGTGCCAGCAGTTTTGCAGGGGACACTGAAGCTTTCTTT.

The V call is TRBV4-1, the J call TRBJ1-3, with a tentative D call TRBD1 (5 bases). Trimming shortened V by 6 bases and J by 0 bases, and 15 bases separated the two germline ends. Germline CDR1 and CDR2: MGHRA and YSYEKL. The CDR3 runs to 16 residues. CDR3 coding DNA: TGCGCCAGCAGTCGCTTCCAGGGCCTCTCTGGAAACACCATATATTTT. This codes for CASSRFQGLSGNTIYF.

The rearrangement joins TRBV18 to TRBJ1-4; TRBD1 might be the D (6 bases). The CDR3 loop spans 17 amino acids. CDR1 KGHSH and CDR2 LQKENI come from the germline V gene. V was pared by 0 bases and J by 2 bases, with 13 bases between. The CDR3 sequence is CASSPPNRVRTNEKLFF. In nucleotides, the CDR3 is TGTGCCAGCTCACCACCCAACAGGGTTCGGACTAATGAAAAACTGTTTTTT. Drawing the rest from reference TRBV18 and TRBJ1-4, the complete variable domain is NAGVMQNPRHLVRRRGQEARLRCSPMKGHSHVYWYRQLPEEGLKFMVYLQKENIIDESGMPKERFSAEFPKEGPSILRIQQVVRGDSAAYFCASSPPNRVRTNEKLFFGSGTQLSVL.

V is TRBV9 and J is TRBJ2-3; 7 nucleotides line up with TRBD2. The CDR3 sequence is 15 residues long. Germline trimming cut 7 bases from V and 1 base from J; bases unmatched to any gene: 9. CDR1 is SGDLS and CDR2 is YYNGEE in the germline V gene. The CDR3 sequence: CASSAGVTGTDTQYF. In DNA, the CDR3 is TGTGCCAGCTCGGCGGGAGTTACTGGCACAGATACGCAGTATTTT. Together with reference TRBV9 and TRBJ2-3, the CDR3 gives the full variable domain: DSGVTQTPKHLITATGQRVTLRCSPRSGDLSVYWYQQSLDQGLQFLIQYYNGEERAKGNILERFSAQQFPDLHSELNLSSLELGDSALYFCASSAGVTGTDTQYFGPGTRLTVL.

Regarding this clone: Different DNA sequences within this sample yield the same CDR3. This rearrangement joins TRBV18 to TRBJ2-1; 8 bases fit TRBD1. This CDR3 has 15 amino acids. With 3 bases clipped from V and 3 bases from J, the junction kept 4 bases outside the gene matches. CDR1 KGHSH and CDR2 LQKENI come from the germline V gene. DNA of the CDR3: TGTGCCAGCTCACCCCCAGGGGGCTTCTACAATGAGCAGTTCTTC. It translates to CASSPPGGFYNEQFF.

In the case of this clone: This same CDR3 is encoded by further DNA sequences in the sample. The chain uses TRBV6-1 and TRBJ1-2; tentatively, D is TRBD1 (6 bases). The CDR3 loop spans 13 amino acids. Trimming removed 0 bases from V and 6 bases from J, with 8 bases in between. Germline V gene data show CDR1 as MNHNS and CDR2 as SASEGT. CDR3 loop: CASSEAYRDGYTF. The CDR3 DNA is TGTGCCAGCAGTGAAGCTTACAGGGATGGCTACACCTTC.

This chain uses TRBV28 with TRBJ2-5; 10 bases fit TRBD1. V lost 6 bases to trimming and J lost 5 bases; unmatched junction nucleotides: 3. Germline CDR1 is MDHEN and CDR2 is SYDVKM. This CDR3 has 13 amino acids. DNA of the CDR3: TGTGCCAGCAGGACAGGGGGCAGGGAGACCCAGTACTTC. Its protein is CASRTGGRETQYF. Combining the CDR3 with reference TRBV28 and TRBJ2-5 gives the whole variable domain DVKVTQSSRYLVKRTGEKVFLECVQDMDHENMFWYRQDPGLGLRLIYFSYDVKMKEKGDIPEGYSVSREKKERFSLILESASTNQTSMYLCASRTGGRETQYFGPGTRLLVL.

The rearrangement joins TRBV2 to TRBJ1-1; D is unclear. The V gene's germline CDR1 is SNHLY and CDR2 FYNNEI. V was shortened by 3 bases and J by 3 bases, with 11 bases between the two germline ends. This CDR3 comprises 14 residues. For the CDR3, the DNA is TGTGCCAGCAGTGAGGGTTCAGGATACACTGAAGCTTTCTTT. It specifies CASSEGSGYTEAFF. Full variable domain (missing parts from reference TRBV2 and TRBJ1-1): EPEVTQTPSHQVTQMGQEVILRCVPISNHLYFYWYRQILGQKVEFLVSFYNNEISEKSEIFDDQFSVERPDGSNFTLKIRSTKLEDSAMYFCASSEGSGYTEAFFGQGTRLTVV.

The chain carries TRBV3-1 (or the pseudogene TRBV3-2) and TRBJ1-2; D is uncertain. The CDR3 runs to 14 residues. Germline CDR1 is LGHDT and CDR2 is YNNKEL (reference sequence). The ends were cut back, 0 bases at V and 5 bases at J, with 10 bases in the middle. The CDR3 sequence: CASSQETSWYGYTF. The CDR3 bases are TGTGCCAGCAGCCAAGAAACCAGTTGGTATGGCTACACCTTC.